Listed here are 14 T cell receptor beta chains from one sample, sequenced in a study of read filtering for tumor transcriptome and immune sequencing. This library used approximately 370 ng RNA and molecular barcoded adaptors spanning alpha/delta and beta/gamma chains. TCRdb fed the reads into MiXCR, producing one record per CDR3 protein. Of roughly 130,000 distinct CDR3 sequences listed, over 10% are singletons. Sequencing was carried out using a population of CD138-negative cells sorted from bone marrow. The receptors were sampled from a donor aged 40 or over with multiple myeloma.

The sample holds many counts of this clonotype. The rearrangement links TRBV30 to TRBJ2-7; D gene unclear. The V end lost 3 bases, the J end lost 3 bases, and 6 bases lay between the germline ends. CDR1 GTSNPN and CDR2 SVGIG come from the germline V gene (reference sequence). The length of the CDR3 is 11 residues. The CDR3 is CAWSRNYEQYF. In nucleotides, the CDR3 is TGTGCCTGGAGCCGAAACTACGAGCAGTACTTC.

This clonotype has at least ten counts. The J gene is TRBJ2-1, the V gene TRBV12-3 or TRBV12-4, with 16 bases lining up with TRBD2. The ends lost 2 bases at V and 2 bases at J; junction bases unmatched: 18. This CDR3 comprises 23 residues. The CDR3 region has the DNA TGTGCCAGCAGTTTAAGGGGGGGTACATTGTGGGGACTAGCGGGAGGGGCCTACAATGAGCAGTTCTTC. Its translation is CASSLRGGTLWGLAGGAYNEQFF.

The CDR3 loop is CASSPDPGSNQPQHF. The CDR3 region has the DNA TGCGCCAGCAGCCCCGACCCAGGTAGCAATCAGCCCCAGCATTTT. The chain recombines TRBV5-1 with TRBJ1-5, with D hard to call. Germline loops: CDR1 SGHRS, CDR2 YFSETQ. Trimming stripped 4 bases from V and 0 bases from J, with 11 bases between. The CDR3 totals 15 residues.

For this clonotype: The conserved final phenylalanine or tryptophan is absent from the CDR3, which likely points to a read error. V is TRBV12-3 or TRBV12-4 and J is TRBJ2-6; D call uncertain. Between the trimmed V and J ends, which lost 0 bases and 2 bases, there was a span of 8 bases. The CDR3 length is 16 residues. DNA of the CDR3: TGTGCCAGCAGTTTAGCGCTCAGCCCTGGGGCCAACGTCCTGACTTTA. Its protein is CASSLALSPGANVLTL.

In its sample, this clonotype was seen many times. This chain uses TRBV3-1 with TRBJ1-1; D not certain. This CDR3 spans 14 amino acids. The V gene lost 0 bases and the J gene lost 2 bases, with 7 bases spanning the gap. Germline V gene data show CDR1 as LGHDT and CDR2 as YNNKEL (reference sequence). CDR3 nucleotides: TGTGCCAGCAGCCAAGAACACAGCAACACTGAAGCTTTCTTT. Amino acid sequence: CASSQEHSNTEAFF.

This clonotype showed up many times. This sequence joins TRBV7-2 and TRBJ1-2, with D unresolved. V lost 5 bases to trimming and J lost 7 bases, with 14 bases between them. CDR3 size: 13 residues. The germline gives CDR1 SGHTA, CDR2 FQGNSA. The CDR3 DNA sequence: TGTGCCAGCAGCGGAGAGGCGATATCTGGCTACACCTTC. Translating it yields CASSGEAISGYTF.

This clonotype has a count of ten or more. For the CDR3, the DNA is TGCGCCAGCAGCCAAGGGGACCGGACAGGGTACGGCTACACCTTC. Protein sequence: CASSQGDRTGYGYTF. The genes are TRBV4-1 and TRBJ1-2, with 8 bases matching TRBD1. Trimming took 1 base from V and 8 from J; bases not matched to a gene: 9. There are 15 residues in the CDR3. Germline lookup yields CDR1 MGHRA and CDR2 YSYEKL.

This clonotype has at least ten counts. The V gene is TRBV12-3 or TRBV12-4, the J gene TRBJ1-5; D remains ambiguous. V was shortened by 6 bases and J by 3 bases, with 9 bases between the two germline ends. CDR3 length: 13 amino acids. CDR3 sequence: CASRSNVNQPQHF. The CDR3 DNA sequence: TGTGCCAGCAGATCAAACGTCAATCAGCCCCAGCATTTT.

This clonotype has a count of ten or more. The chain couples TRBV30 to TRBJ2-7; the D gene is possibly TRBD2 (6 bases). CDR1 GTSNPN and CDR2 SVGIG come from the germline V gene (reference sequence). V was clipped by 3 bases and J by 2 bases, with 8 bases between them. This CDR3 has 12 amino acids. The CDR3 DNA reads TGTGCCTGGAGCGGGACTCCCTACGAGCAGTACTTC. Residues: CAWSGTPYEQYF.

This clonotype occurred many times. The chain couples TRBV20-1 to TRBJ2-5, with TRBD1 matching 8 bases. With V trimmed by 5 bases and J by 3 bases, 5 bases remained unmatched. The CDR3 runs 13 residues. Germline CDR1 DFQATT, CDR2 SNEGSKA (reference sequence). Here the CDR3 reads CSAHGTGKETQYF. DNA of the CDR3: TGCAGTGCTCACGGGACAGGCAAAGAGACCCAGTACTTC.

This clonotype was seen at least ten times. The chain uses TRBV19 and TRBJ2-1; D is possibly TRBD2 (6 bases). The length of the CDR3 is 13 residues. The germline CDR1 and CDR2 sequences are LNHDA and SQIVND (reference sequence). V dropped 0 bases and J dropped 12 bases, with 12 bases sitting between them. The CDR3 DNA is TGTGCCAGTAGTATAGAGGGGACGCGGGGGCAGTTCTTC. Translation: CASSIEGTRGQFF.

This clonotype was seen repeatedly, ten times or more. The junction departs from germline at one end; a sequencing error may be responsible. This chain joins TRBV20-1 and TRBJ2-2; D gene uncertain. The germline CDR1 and CDR2 sequences are DFQATT and SNEGSKA (reference sequence). The CDR3 has 15 amino acids. The CDR3 region has the DNA TGCAGTGCTGGAGAGACCGGAAGAGACACCGGGGAGCTGTTTTTT. This translates into CSAGETGRDTGELFF.

This clonotype was observed many times. This chain uses TRBV5-1 with TRBJ2-1; D is undetermined. V lost 0 bases and J 0 bases, leaving 13 bases between the germline ends. Germline V CDR1 and CDR2: SGHRS, YFSETQ. This CDR3 has 17 residues. CDR3 loop: CASSLGPQAYSYNEQFF. DNA for the CDR3: TGCGCCAGCAGCTTGGGCCCTCAGGCATACTCCTACAATGAGCAGTTCTTC. The variable domain in full, completed from reference TRBV5-1 and TRBJ2-1, reads KAGVTQTPRYLIKTRGQQVTLSCSPISGHRSVSWYQQTPGQGLQFLFEYFSETQRNKGNFPGRFSGRQFSNSRSEMNVSTLELGDSALYLCASSLGPQAYSYNEQFFGPGTRLTVL.

There are many counts of this clonotype. V gene TRBV11-3 combines with J gene TRBJ2-6, with 10 bases matching TRBD1. CDR3 length: 18 residues. Per the germline V gene, CDR1 is SGHNT and CDR2 is YENEEA. After removal of 3 bases from V and 2 bases from J, the junction contained 7 bases not matched to a gene. The CDR3 reads CASSLPGTGVPGANVLTF. The DNA of the CDR3 is TGTGCCAGCAGCTTGCCCGGGACAGGGGTCCCTGGGGCCAACGTCCTGACTTTC. Full variable domain (rest looked up from reference TRBV11-3 and TRBJ2-6): EAGVVQSPRYKIIEKKQPVAFWCNPISGHNTLYWYLQNLGQGPELLIRYENEEAVDDSQLPKDRFSAERLKGVDSTLKIQPAELGDSAVYLCASSLPGTGVPGANVLTFGAGSRLTVL.